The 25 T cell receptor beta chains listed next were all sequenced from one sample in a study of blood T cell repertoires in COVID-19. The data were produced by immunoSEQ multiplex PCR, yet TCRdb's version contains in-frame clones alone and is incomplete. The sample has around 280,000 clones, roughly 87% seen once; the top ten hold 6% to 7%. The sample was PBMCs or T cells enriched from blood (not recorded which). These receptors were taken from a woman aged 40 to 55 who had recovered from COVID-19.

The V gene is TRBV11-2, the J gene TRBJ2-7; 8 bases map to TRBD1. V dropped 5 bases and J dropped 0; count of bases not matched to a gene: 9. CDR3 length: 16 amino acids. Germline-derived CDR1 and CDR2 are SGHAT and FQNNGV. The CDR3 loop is CASSASDRGFSYEQYF. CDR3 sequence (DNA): TGTGCCAGCAGCGCCTCTGACAGGGGCTTCTCCTACGAGCAGTACTTC.

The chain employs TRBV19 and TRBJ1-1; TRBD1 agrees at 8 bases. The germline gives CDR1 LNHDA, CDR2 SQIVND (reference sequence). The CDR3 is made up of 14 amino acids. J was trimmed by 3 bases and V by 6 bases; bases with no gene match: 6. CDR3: CASSPNRGYTEAFF. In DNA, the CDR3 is TGTGCCAGTAGCCCAAACAGGGGGTACACTGAAGCTTTCTTT.

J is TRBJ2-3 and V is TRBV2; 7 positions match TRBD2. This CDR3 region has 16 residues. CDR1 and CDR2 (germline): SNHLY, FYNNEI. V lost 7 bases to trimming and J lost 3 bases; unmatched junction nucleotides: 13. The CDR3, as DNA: TGTGCCAGCAACCTACTGGGGCTAGCGGAAACAGATACGCAGTATTTT. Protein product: CASNLLGLAETDTQYF.

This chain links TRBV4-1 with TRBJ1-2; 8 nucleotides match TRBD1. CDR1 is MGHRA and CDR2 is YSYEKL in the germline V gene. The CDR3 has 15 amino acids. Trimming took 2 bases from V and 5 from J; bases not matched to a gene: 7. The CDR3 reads CASSQYTGQAYGYTF. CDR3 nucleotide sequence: TGCGCCAGCAGCCAATACACGGGACAGGCTTATGGCTACACCTTC.

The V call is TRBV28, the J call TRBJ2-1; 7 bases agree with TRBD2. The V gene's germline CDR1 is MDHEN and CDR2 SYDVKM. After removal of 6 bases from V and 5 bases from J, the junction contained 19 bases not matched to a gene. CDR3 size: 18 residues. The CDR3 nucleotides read TGTGCCAGCAGGGGCGGCAGGTGGGTTGCTAGCGGACACAATGAGCAGTTCTTC. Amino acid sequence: CASRGGRWVASGHNEQFF.

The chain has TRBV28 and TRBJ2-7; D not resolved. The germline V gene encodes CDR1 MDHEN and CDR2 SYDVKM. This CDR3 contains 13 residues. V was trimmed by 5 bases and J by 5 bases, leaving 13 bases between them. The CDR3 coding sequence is TGTGCCAGCAGTACGACTTCTCCCAACGAGCAGTACTTC. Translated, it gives CASSTTSPNEQYF.

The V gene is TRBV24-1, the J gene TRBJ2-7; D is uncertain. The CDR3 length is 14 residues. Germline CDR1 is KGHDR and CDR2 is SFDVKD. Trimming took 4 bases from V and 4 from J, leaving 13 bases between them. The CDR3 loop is CATSDPRKAYEQYF. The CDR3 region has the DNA TGTGCCACCAGTGACCCTCGAAAAGCTTACGAGCAGTACTTC.

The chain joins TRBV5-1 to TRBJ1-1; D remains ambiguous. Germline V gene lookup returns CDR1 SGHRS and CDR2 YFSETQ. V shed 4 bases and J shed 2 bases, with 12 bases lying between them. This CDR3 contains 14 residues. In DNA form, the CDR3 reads TGCGCCAGCAGCCCACAGACGGCCAACACTGAAGCTTTCTTT. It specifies CASSPQTANTEAFF.

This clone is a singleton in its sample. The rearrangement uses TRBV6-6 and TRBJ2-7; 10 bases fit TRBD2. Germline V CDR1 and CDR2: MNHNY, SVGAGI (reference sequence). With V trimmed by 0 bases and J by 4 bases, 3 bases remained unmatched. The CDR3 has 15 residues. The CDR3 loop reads CASSYSPSGSYEQYF. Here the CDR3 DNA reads TGTGCCAGCAGTTACTCCCCTAGCGGGAGTTACGAGCAGTACTTC.

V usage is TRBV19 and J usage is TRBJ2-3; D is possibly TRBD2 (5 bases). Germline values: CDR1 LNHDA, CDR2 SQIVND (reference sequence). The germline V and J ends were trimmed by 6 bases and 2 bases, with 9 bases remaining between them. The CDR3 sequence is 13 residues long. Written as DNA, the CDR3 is TGTGCCAGTAGCGGGATCGACACAGATACGCAGTATTTT. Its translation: CASSGIDTDTQYF.

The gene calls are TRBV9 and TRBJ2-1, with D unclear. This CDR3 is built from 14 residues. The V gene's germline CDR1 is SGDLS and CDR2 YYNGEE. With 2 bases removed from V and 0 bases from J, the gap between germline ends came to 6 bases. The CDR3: CASSVVSSYNEQFF. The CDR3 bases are TGTGCCAGCAGCGTTGTGAGCTCCTACAATGAGCAGTTCTTC. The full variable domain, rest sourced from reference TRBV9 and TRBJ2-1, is DSGVTQTPKHLITATGQRVTLRCSPRSGDLSVYWYQQSLDQGLQFLIQYYNGEERAKGNILERFSAQQFPDLHSELNLSSLELGDSALYFCASSVVSSYNEQFFGPGTRLTVL.

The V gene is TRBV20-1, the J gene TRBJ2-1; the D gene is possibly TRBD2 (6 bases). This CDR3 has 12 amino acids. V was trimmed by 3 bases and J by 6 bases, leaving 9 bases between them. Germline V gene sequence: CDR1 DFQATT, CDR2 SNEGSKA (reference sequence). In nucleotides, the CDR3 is TGCAGTGCTAGTGGGGGAGGCAATGAGCAGTTCTTC. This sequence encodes CSASGGGNEQFF.

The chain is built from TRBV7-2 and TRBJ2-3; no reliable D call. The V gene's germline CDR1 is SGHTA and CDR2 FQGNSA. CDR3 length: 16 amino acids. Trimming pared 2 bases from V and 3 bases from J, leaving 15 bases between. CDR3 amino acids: CASSLKVRDSTDTQYF. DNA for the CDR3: TGTGCCAGCAGCTTAAAGGTCCGAGACTCGACAGATACGCAGTATTTT.

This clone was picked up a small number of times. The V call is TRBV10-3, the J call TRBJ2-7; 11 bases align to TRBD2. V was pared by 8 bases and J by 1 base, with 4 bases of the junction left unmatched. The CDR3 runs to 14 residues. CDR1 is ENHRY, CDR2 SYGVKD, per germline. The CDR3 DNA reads TGTGCCATCGCTAGCGGGAGGCCGTCCTACGAGCAGTACTTC. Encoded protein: CAIASGRPSYEQYF.

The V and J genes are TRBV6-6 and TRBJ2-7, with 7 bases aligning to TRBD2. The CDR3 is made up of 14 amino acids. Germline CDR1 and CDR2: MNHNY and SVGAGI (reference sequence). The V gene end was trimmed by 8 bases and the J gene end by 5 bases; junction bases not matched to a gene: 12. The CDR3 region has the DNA TGTGCCAGCGCTGGGCGGGAGAGTGTGGACGAGCAGTACTTC. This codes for CASAGRESVDEQYF.

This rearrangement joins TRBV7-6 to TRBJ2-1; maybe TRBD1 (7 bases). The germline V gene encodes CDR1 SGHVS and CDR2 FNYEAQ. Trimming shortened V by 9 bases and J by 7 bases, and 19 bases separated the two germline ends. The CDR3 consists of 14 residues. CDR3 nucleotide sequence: TGTGCCAGGGATTGGACAGGCGGGGAAAATGAGCAGTTCTTC. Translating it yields CARDWTGGENEQFF.

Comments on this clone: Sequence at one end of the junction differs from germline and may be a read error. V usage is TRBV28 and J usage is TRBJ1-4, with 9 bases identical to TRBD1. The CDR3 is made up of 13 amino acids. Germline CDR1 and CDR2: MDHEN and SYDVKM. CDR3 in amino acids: CASSLGGGRDRVF. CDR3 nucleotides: TGTGCCAGCAGTTTAGGGGGGGGAAGGGACAGGGTTTTT.

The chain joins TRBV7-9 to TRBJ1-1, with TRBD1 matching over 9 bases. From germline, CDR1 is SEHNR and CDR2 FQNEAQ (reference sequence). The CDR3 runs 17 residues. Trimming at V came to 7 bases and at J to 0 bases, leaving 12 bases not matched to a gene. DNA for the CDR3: TGTGCCAGCACCCAGCCAGCACAGGGGGCGATGAACACTGAAGCTTTCTTT. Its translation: CASTQPAQGAMNTEAFF.

The CDR3, as DNA: TGTGCCAGTATGCCCAGGGGTACTTTGAATCAGCCCCAGCATTTT. Its protein product is CASMPRGTLNQPQHF. This chain connects TRBV19 to TRBJ1-5; tentative D call: TRBD1 (6 bases). This CDR3 comprises 15 residues. V was trimmed by 7 bases and J by 4 bases, leaving 17 bases between them. Germline loops: CDR1 LNHDA, CDR2 SQIVND (reference sequence).

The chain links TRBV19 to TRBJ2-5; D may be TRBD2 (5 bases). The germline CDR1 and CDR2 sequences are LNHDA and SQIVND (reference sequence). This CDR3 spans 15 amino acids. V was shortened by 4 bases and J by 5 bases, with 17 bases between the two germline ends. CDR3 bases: TGTGCCAGTAGTAGGTCCAGCCGACTATGGGAGACCCAGTACTTC. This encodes CASSRSSRLWETQYF.

The CDR3 bases are TGCGCCAGCAGCCGCTACGGGACAGGGCCCAATTCACCCCTCCACTTT. This encodes CASSRYGTGPNSPLHF. The V and J genes are TRBV4-3 and TRBJ1-6; 9 positions match TRBD1. The CDR3 contains 16 residues. CDR1 and CDR2 (germline): LGHNA, YSLEER. V gave up 4 bases and J gave up 7 bases; unmatched junction bases: 8.

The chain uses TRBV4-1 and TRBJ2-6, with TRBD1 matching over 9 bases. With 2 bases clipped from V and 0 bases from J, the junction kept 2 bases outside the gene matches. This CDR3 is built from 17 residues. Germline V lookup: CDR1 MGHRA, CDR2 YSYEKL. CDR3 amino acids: CASSQTGGLSGANVLTF. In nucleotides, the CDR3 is TGCGCCAGCAGCCAAACAGGGGGCCTCTCTGGGGCCAACGTCCTGACTTTC.

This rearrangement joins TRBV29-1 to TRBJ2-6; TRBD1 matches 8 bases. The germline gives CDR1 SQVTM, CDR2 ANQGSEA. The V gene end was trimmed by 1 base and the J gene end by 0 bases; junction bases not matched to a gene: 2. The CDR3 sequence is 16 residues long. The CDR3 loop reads CSVEGTGSSGANVLTF. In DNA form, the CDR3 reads TGCAGCGTTGAAGGGACAGGGAGCTCTGGGGCCAACGTCCTGACTTTC.

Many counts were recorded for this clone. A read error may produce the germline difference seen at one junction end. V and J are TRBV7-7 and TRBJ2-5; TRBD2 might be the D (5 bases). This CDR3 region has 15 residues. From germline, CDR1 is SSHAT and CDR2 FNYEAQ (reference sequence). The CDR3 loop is CASSLRASQQETQYF. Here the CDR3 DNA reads TGTGCTAGCAGCTTAAGGGCTAGCCAACAAGAGACCCAGTACTTC. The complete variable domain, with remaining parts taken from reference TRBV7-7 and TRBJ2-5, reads GAGVSQSPRYKVTKRGQDVTLRCDPISSHATLYWYQQALGQGPEFLTYFNYEAQPDKSGLPSDRFSAERPEGSISTLTIQRTEQRDSAMYRCASSLRASQQETQYFGPGTRLLVL.

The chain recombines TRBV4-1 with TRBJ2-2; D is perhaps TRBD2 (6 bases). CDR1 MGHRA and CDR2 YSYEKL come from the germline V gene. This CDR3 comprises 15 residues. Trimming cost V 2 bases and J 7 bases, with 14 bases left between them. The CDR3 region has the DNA TGCGCCAGCAGCCAAACCTCTGGGGGGTTCGGGGAGCTGTTTTTT. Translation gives CASSQTSGGFGELFF.